These T cell receptor beta chains were read from a single sample in a study of control samples from healthy donors and cancer patients. The method was immunoSEQ multiplex PCR; TCRdb's version includes in-frame clones alone and lacks a portion of them. The profile shows over 150,000 clones, approximately 92% of them singletons. Sequencing was done on a sample of blood. Receptors originate from a man between 18 and 29 years old in good health. Both conserved end residues are part of each CDR3. D genes are given only for firm matches. Not all rows give a size; the values are once, few, many and, for expanded clones, a class.

CDR3 DNA,CDR3 protein,J gene,clone size,CDR3 length,D gene,V gene
TGTGCCACCAGTGATTTGGGGGGACAGACTGAGCAGTTCTTC,CATSDLGGQTEQFF,TRBJ2-1,NA,14,TRBD1,TRBV24-1
TGTGCCACCGGCGCACGGGGACACCTTAACACTGAAGCTTTCTTT,CATGARGHLNTEAFF,TRBJ1-1,NA,15,NA,TRBV15
TGCGCCAGCAGCCAGCCCGGGTTTTATGGCTACACCTTC,CASSQPGFYGYTF,TRBJ1-2,NA,13,NA,TRBV4-1
TGTGCCAGCAGCGTCCCCGAGCGGGCCGGTTCAGATACGCAGTATTTT,CASSVPERAGSDTQYF,TRBJ2-3,NA,16,NA,TRBV9
TGTGCCTGGAGTGTACATAGCGGGGCTAACAATGAGCAGTTCTTC,CAWSVHSGANNEQFF,TRBJ2-1,NA,15,TRBD2,TRBV30
TGCGCCAGCAAGGAACAGGGGTTGAGCACCGGGGAGCTGTTTTTT,CASKEQGLSTGELFF,TRBJ2-2,NA,15,TRBD1,TRBV5-1
TGTGCCAGCAATTGGGGCAGCACAGATACGCAGTATTTT,CASNWGSTDTQYF,TRBJ2-3,NA,13,NA,TRBV6-5
TGTGCCACCAGCAGAACGCCGGGGAGGGTGGACGGTTATAACTATGGCTACACCTTC,CATSRTPGRVDGYNYGYTF,TRBJ1-2,NA,19,NA,TRBV15
TGTGCCCGTAGCGGGGGGTTCTCGGAGACCCAGTACTTC,CARSGGFSETQYF,TRBJ2-5,once,13,TRBD2,TRBV30
TGTGCCAGCAGCACTCCGGGACAGGGAGGTGAAAAACTGTTTTTT,CASSTPGQGGEKLFF,TRBJ1-4,once,15,TRBD1,TRBV5-4
TGTGCCAGCAGCGGTGGGACTGAGCGAAGGCCCCAGCATTTT,CASSGGTERRPQHF,TRBJ1-5,NA,14,NA,TRBV5-5
TGTGCTAGTTATCCCGACGGGGGGGATACGCAGTATTTT,CASYPDGGDTQYF,TRBJ2-3,NA,13,TRBD2,TRBV12-5
TGCAGCGTCCAGGAAAACAATCAGCCCCAGCATTTT,CSVQENNQPQHF,TRBJ1-5,once,12,NA,TRBV29-1
TGTGCCAGCAGCTTTGTTTACGGGGTAGTATCCGGGGAGCTGTTTTTT,CASSFVYGVVSGELFF,TRBJ2-2,NA,16,NA,TRBV12-1
TGTGCCAGCAGCTTATTCAGGGACAGTGAAGCTTTCTTT,CASSLFRDSEAFF,TRBJ1-1,few,13,TRBD1,TRBV7-3
TGTGCCAGCAGCTCATCCCCGAACCCAGATGAGCAGTTCTTC,CASSSSPNPDEQFF,TRBJ2-1,NA,14,NA,TRBV9
TGTGCCTGGAGTGTCAGTCGGTGGGGTAGGAGCAATCAGCCCCAGCATTTT,CAWSVSRWGRSNQPQHF,TRBJ1-5,once,17,NA,TRBV30
TGTGCCAGCAGGCGGGGGACCGGGGAGCTGTTTTTT,CASRRGTGELFF,TRBJ2-2,NA,12,TRBD2,TRBV6-5
TGCGCCAGCAGCTCCATTGGACAGGGAGCAACTAATGAAAAACTGTTTTTT,CASSSIGQGATNEKLFF,TRBJ1-4,NA,17,TRBD1,TRBV5-1
TGTGCCAGCCATCCGGGCAGGGGAGAAGAGACCCAGTACTTC,CASHPGRGEETQYF,TRBJ2-5,NA,14,NA,TRBV2
TGTGCCAGTAGTATTGGGAAGGAGACCCAGTACTTC,CASSIGKETQYF,TRBJ2-5,NA,12,NA,TRBV19
TGCAGTGCTAGTGTCAGTCTGCTCACTGAAGCTTTCTTT,CSASVSLLTEAFF,TRBJ1-1,NA,13,NA,TRBV20-1
TGTGCCAGCAGTGAAATCGGTTGGACAGGGTCAACCTACGAGCAGTACTTC,CASSEIGWTGSTYEQYF,TRBJ2-7,NA,17,TRBD1,TRBV2
TGTGCCAGCAGTTTCCCTAACTATGGCTACACCTTC,CASSFPNYGYTF,TRBJ1-2,NA,12,NA,TRBV28
TGTGCCAGCAGTCCTGGGGGCTACTATGGCTACACCTTC,CASSPGGYYGYTF,TRBJ1-2,few,13,NA,TRBV28
TGTGCCTGGACGGACCAGGGCTACGAGCAGTACTTC,CAWTDQGYEQYF,TRBJ2-7,NA,12,NA,TRBV30
TGTGCCACCAGCAGAGATACGGGGAGGTATTCACCCCTCCACTTT,CATSRDTGRYSPLHF,TRBJ1-6,NA,15,NA,TRBV15
TGCGCCAGCAGCTTTAGCAGTACGAACACCGGGGAGCTGTTTTTT,CASSFSSTNTGELFF,TRBJ2-2,few,15,NA,TRBV5-1
TGTGCCAGCAGCGGGACCGGGACTAACTATGGCTACACCTTC,CASSGTGTNYGYTF,TRBJ1-2,NA,14,NA,TRBV7-2
TGTGCCAGCAGCCCGATCGGGCAGTCTAACTATGGCTACACCTTC,CASSPIGQSNYGYTF,TRBJ1-2,NA,15,NA,TRBV3-1/TRBV3-2
TGTGCCAGCAGCTTAGGTGGGCCCATCACAGATACGCAGTATTTT,CASSLGGPITDTQYF,TRBJ2-3,NA,15,NA,TRBV7-8
TGTGCCAGCAGAGGACTAGCGGGGGGCGTCGTACTTCGCACCGGGGAGCTGTTTTTT,CASRGLAGGVVLRTGELFF,TRBJ2-2,NA,19,TRBD2,TRBV7-9
TGTGCCAGCAGTTTGGGCCAGGGATACGAGCAGTACTTC,CASSLGQGYEQYF,TRBJ2-7,once,13,NA,TRBV12-3/TRBV12-4
TGTGCCAGCAGCCCCCGTTCCACTGAGTACTATGGCTACACCTTC,CASSPRSTEYYGYTF,TRBJ1-2,NA,15,NA,TRBV3-1/TRBV3-2
TGTGCCACCAGTGAGGAGGGGCACAATCAGCCCCAGCATTTT,CATSEEGHNQPQHF,TRBJ1-5,NA,14,NA,TRBV24-1
TGTGCCAGCAGCGCAGGACAGGCATACGACGGCTACACCTTC,CASSAGQAYDGYTF,TRBJ1-2,NA,14,TRBD1,TRBV7-8
TGCGCCAGCAGCTTGGGGGCGTCTGGGGACACTGAAGCTTTCTTT,CASSLGASGDTEAFF,TRBJ1-1,NA,15,NA,TRBV5-1
TGTGCCAGCAGTTTATTGACAGGGAATGGGGAAGCTTTCTTT,CASSLLTGNGEAFF,TRBJ1-1,NA,14,TRBD1,TRBV28
TGTGCCATCGGGACAGAGAAGGCCAATCAGCCCCAGCATTTT,CAIGTEKANQPQHF,TRBJ1-5,NA,14,TRBD1,TRBV10-3
TGTGCCAGTAGTAGGGACAGGAACTATGGCTACACCTTC,CASSRDRNYGYTF,TRBJ1-2,NA,13,TRBD1,TRBV19
TGTGCCAGCAGCTCATCGGACAGGCGTAGCACAGATACGCAGTATTTT,CASSSSDRRSTDTQYF,TRBJ2-3,NA,16,TRBD1,TRBV5-4
TGTGCCACCAGGGCCGCCGGAATGAACACTGAAGCTTTCTTT,CATRAAGMNTEAFF,TRBJ1-1,NA,14,NA,TRBV25-1
TGTGCCAGCAGCGTTCAGGGGGCGAATGGCTACACCTTC,CASSVQGANGYTF,TRBJ1-2,NA,13,TRBD1,TRBV9
TGTGCCAGCAGCTTAACGCTAGCGGGGGGGGCATTCCCCCCCCCAGATACGCAGTATTTT,CASSLTLAGGAFPPPDTQYF,TRBJ2-3,NA,20,TRBD2,TRBV7-3
TGTGCCAGCAGCCAAGGTCTAGCGGGGATATACGAGCAGTACTTC,CASSQGLAGIYEQYF,TRBJ2-7,few,15,TRBD2,TRBV7-3
TGTGCCAGCAGCCCCAGGGGCGGCTCCTACAATGAGCAGTTCTTC,CASSPRGGSYNEQFF,TRBJ2-1,NA,15,NA,TRBV5-8
TGTGCCAGCAGCCAAACAGGGAACACTGAAGCTTTCTTT,CASSQTGNTEAFF,TRBJ1-1,NA,13,NA,TRBV3-1/TRBV3-2
TGCAGCGTTGGTCTGAGCTACGAGCAGTACTTC,CSVGLSYEQYF,TRBJ2-7,NA,11,NA,TRBV29-1
TGTGCCAGCAGCCAAGAGTGGGCGGTTCCGGGGGATACGCAGTATTTT,CASSQEWAVPGDTQYF,TRBJ2-3,NA,16,NA,TRBV3-1/TRBV3-2
TGTGCCAGTTCCAGGGCGACCTACAATGAGCAGTTCTTC,CASSRATYNEQFF,TRBJ2-1,NA,13,NA,TRBV2
TGTGCCAGCGGCGACAGGACCTGGGACACTGAAGCTTTCTTT,CASGDRTWDTEAFF,TRBJ1-1,NA,14,NA,TRBV2
TGTGCCAGCGGCATTACAGGGCTTAATGAAAAACTGTTTTTT,CASGITGLNEKLFF,TRBJ1-4,NA,14,NA,TRBV5-4
TGTGCCAGCAGCCAAGATTTGGGATTACGGCAGCCCCAGCATTTT,CASSQDLGLRQPQHF,TRBJ1-5,NA,15,NA,TRBV3-1/TRBV3-2
TGTGCCTGGCGGACAGGGTCGTGGGGCTACACCTTC,CAWRTGSWGYTF,TRBJ1-2,NA,12,TRBD1,TRBV30
TGTGCCAGCAGCCAAGATGAAAACAGGCCCTATAATTCACCCCTCCACTTT,CASSQDENRPYNSPLHF,TRBJ1-6,NA,17,NA,TRBV14
TGTGCCAGCAGTGAATGGGGGGAAGCTTTCTTT,CASSEWGEAFF,TRBJ1-1,NA,11,NA,TRBV3-1/TRBV3-2
TGTGCCAGTAGAACCATTTCAAGGTATTTCAACACTGAAGCTTTCTTT,CASRTISRYFNTEAFF,TRBJ1-1,NA,16,NA,TRBV19
TGTGCCAGCAGCCGGGGGGTTCAAGATACGCAGTATTTT,CASSRGVQDTQYF,TRBJ2-3,NA,13,TRBD2,TRBV25-1
TGTGCCAGCAGCTTAGATCAGTACGGACAGGGCACAGATACGCAGTATTTT,CASSLDQYGQGTDTQYF,TRBJ2-3,NA,17,TRBD1,TRBV11-3